The 32 T cell receptor beta chains below come from one sample, sequenced in a study of T cells in Graves' hyperthyroidism and ophthalmopathy. Researchers amplified the TCR beta CDR3 regions from RNA transcripts. TCR CDR3 underwent first-round RT-PCR with the HTBI primer set. Using its own MiXCR run on the multiplex PCR reads, TCRdb lists one record per CDR3 protein. The table has about 610,000 distinct CDR3 sequences, around 46% seen once. Sequencing input: peripheral blood or thyroid tissue (not recorded which). The source is a woman aged 18-35 years with Graves' hyperthyroidism.

Many counts were recorded for this clonotype. The chain employs TRBV19 and TRBJ2-7, with D possibly being TRBD2 (5 bases). The CDR3 is 10 amino acids. The V end was cut by 10 bases, the J end by 6 bases, with 10 bases between. Germline CDR1 and CDR2: LNHDA and SQIVND (reference sequence). For the CDR3, the DNA is TGTGCCACCTCCGCGGGCGAGCAGTACTTC. Residues: CATSAGEQYF.

A single count supports this clonotype. The CDR3, as DNA: TGTGCCATCACACCCGGGACAGCGTACTCCTACGAGCAGTACTTC. Its translation: CAITPGTAYSYEQYF. The chain has TRBV6-4 and TRBJ2-7, with TRBD1 matching over 7 bases. Germline CDR1 is MRHNA and CDR2 is SNTAGT. The CDR3 length is 15 residues. The ends lost 10 bases at V and 0 bases at J; junction bases unmatched: 12.

In regard to this clonotype: Just one base apart from a much larger clone, this may be a read error. The V gene is TRBV2, the J gene TRBJ2-5, with TRBD1 matching over 8 bases. This CDR3 has 14 amino acids. Germline V gene sequence: CDR1 SNHLY, CDR2 FYNNEI. With V trimmed by 6 bases and J by 7 bases, 10 bases remained unmatched. This CDR3 is CASRGTGQGGTQYF. As DNA, the CDR3 is TGTGCCAGCAGGGGGACAGGACAGGGAGGGACCCAGTACTTC.

This rearrangement joins TRBV7-8 to TRBJ1-5; 8 nucleotides line up with TRBD1. The V gene's germline CDR1 is SGHVS and CDR2 FQNEAQ. This CDR3 has 17 amino acids. V was pared by 9 bases and J by 0 bases, with 13 bases of the junction left unmatched. In DNA, the CDR3 is TGTGCCAGTACTCGAACCCGAGGGACAGGTAGCAATCAGCCCCAGCATTTT. It codes for CASTRTRGTGSNQPQHF.

This clonotype was observed many times. The V call is TRBV9, the J call TRBJ1-6, with D perhaps TRBD1 (6 bases). V was trimmed by 6 bases and J by 8 bases, leaving 15 bases between them. The V gene's germline CDR1 is SGDLS and CDR2 YYNGEE. This CDR3 spans 14 amino acids. CDR3 loop: CASKYRESDSPLHF. CDR3 bases: TGTGCCAGCAAGTACAGGGAGTCGGATTCACCCCTCCACTTT.

This rearrangement joins TRBV20-1 to TRBJ2-7, with 7 bases aligning to TRBD2. The CDR3 consists of 11 residues. Germline-derived CDR1 and CDR2 are DFQATT and SNEGSKA (reference sequence). Unmatched junction bases numbered 7, after V lost 8 bases and J lost 6 bases. The CDR3 DNA reads as TGCAGTTTGGCGGGGGTGGTCGAGCAGTACTTC. It translates to CSLAGVVEQYF.

The chain is built from TRBV20-1 and TRBJ2-7; TRBD1 might be the D (5 bases). The V end was cut by 6 bases, the J end by 7 bases, with 19 bases between. The CDR3 sequence is 13 residues long. CDR1 and CDR2 (germline): DFQATT, SNEGSKA (reference sequence). The CDR3 is CSAHPTEYNEQYF. As DNA, the CDR3 is TGCAGTGCCCATCCGACAGAGTACAATGAGCAGTACTTC.

The CDR3 region is CAISDTGSGAREAFF. CDR3 DNA: TGTGCCATCAGTGACACAGGGTCGGGGGCTCGTGAAGCTTTCTTT. The chain joins TRBV10-3 to TRBJ1-1, with D maybe TRBD1 (6 bases). V gave up 3 bases and J gave up 7 bases, with 18 bases separating them. This CDR3 is 15 amino acids long. CDR1 ENHRY and CDR2 SYGVKD come from the germline V gene.

J is TRBJ2-7 and V is TRBV5-1, with TRBD2 identical over 8 bases. CDR1 is SGHRS, CDR2 YFSETQ, per germline. V was clipped by 10 bases and J by 5 bases; unmatched bases: 8. The CDR3 consists of 12 residues. The CDR3 spells CAAGTRGDEQYF. CDR3 DNA sequence: TGCGCCGCCGGGACTAGGGGAGACGAGCAGTACTTC.

The chain uses TRBV20-1 and TRBJ2-3; TRBD1 aligns across 8 bases. V lost 2 bases to trimming and J lost 2 bases; unmatched junction nucleotides: 9. Germline-derived CDR1 and CDR2 are DFQATT and SNEGSKA (reference sequence). This CDR3 region has 16 residues. The CDR3 sequence: CSARPHTGGNTDTQYF. The CDR3 DNA reads TGCAGTGCTAGACCCCACACAGGGGGTAACACAGATACGCAGTATTTT.

This chain joins TRBV19 and TRBJ1-5; possibly TRBD1 for D (5 bases). The CDR3 length is 14 residues. The ends were cut back, 5 bases at V and 2 bases at J, with 10 bases in the middle. CDR1 and CDR2 from the germline V gene are LNHDA and SQIVND (reference sequence). This CDR3 reads CASSLVGRNQPQHF. Here the CDR3 DNA reads TGTGCCAGTAGTCTGGTGGGACGCAATCAGCCCCAGCATTTT.

This clonotype was recorded many times. The chain links TRBV7-8 to TRBJ2-5, with TRBD2 matching 8 bases. This CDR3 has 16 residues. The V gene's germline CDR1 is SGHVS and CDR2 FQNEAQ. Trimming at V came to 0 bases and at J to 3 bases, leaving 6 bases not matched to a gene. CDR3 nucleotides: TGTGCCAGCAGCTTAGCGCTTACTAGCGGAGAAGAGACCCAGTACTTC. Its translation is CASSLALTSGEETQYF.

The chain recombines TRBV11-2 with TRBJ2-7; 11 nucleotides align to TRBD2. TRBJ2-1 matches the DNA end more closely, so the J call is doubtful. The V gene's germline CDR1 is SGHAT and CDR2 FQNNGV. The CDR3 length is 12 residues. The CDR3 loop reads CASSSGTSGQFF. The CDR3 DNA reads as TGTGCCAGCAGCTCCGGGACTAGCGGGCAGTTCTTC.

In this sample, this clonotype turned up many times. The chain links TRBV7-2 to TRBJ1-5; TRBD1 is a possible D gene (6 bases). Trimming took 2 bases from V and 2 from J, leaving 10 bases between them. Germline CDR1 is SGHTA and CDR2 is FQGNSA. This CDR3 region has 15 residues. The CDR3 nucleotides are TGTGCCAGCAGCTTAAATGCAGGGGGCAATCAGCCCCAGCATTTT. Its translation is CASSLNAGGNQPQHF.

CDR3 DNA sequence: TGTGCCAGCAGCTCTGGGACAGGGGGCGTCATGAACACTGAAGCTTTCTTT. It codes for CASSSGTGGVMNTEAFF. The chain has TRBV11-2 and TRBJ1-1; TRBD1 matches 12 bases. The CDR3 has 17 residues. Germline-derived CDR1 and CDR2 are SGHAT and FQNNGV. With 4 bases clipped from V and 0 bases from J, the junction kept 6 bases outside the gene matches. Variable domain in full (rest from reference TRBV11-2 and TRBJ1-1): EAGVAQSPRYKIIEKRQSVAFWCNPISGHATLYWYQQILGQGPKLLIQFQNNGVVDDSQLPKDRFSAERLKGVDSTLKIQPAKLEDSAVYLCASSSGTGGVMNTEAFFGQGTRLTVV.

This clonotype was recorded only once. This chain connects TRBV24-1 to TRBJ1-5; possible D gene TRBD1, 6 bases. The V end was cut by 3 bases, the J end by 0 bases, with 11 bases between. The CDR3 sequence is 16 residues long. Germline loops: CDR1 KGHDR, CDR2 SFDVKD. CDR3 sequence (DNA): TGTGCCACCAGTGATCGGACCAGGGGTAGCAATCAGCCCCAGCATTTT. Amino acids: CATSDRTRGSNQPQHF.

The chain has TRBV7-9 and TRBJ1-1; D possibly corresponds to TRBD1 (5 bases). Looked up from germline, CDR1 is SEHNR and CDR2 is FQNEAQ (reference sequence). Between the trimmed V and J ends, which lost 5 bases and 1 base, there was a span of 11 bases. The CDR3 has 14 amino acids. The CDR3 reads CASSDFGGNTEAFF. The CDR3 DNA follows: TGTGCCAGCAGCGATTTCGGGGGGAACACTGAAGCTTTCTTT.

This clonotype has more than one count but fewer than ten. In nucleotides, the CDR3 is TGTGCCAGTAGTATTACAGGGGGCTATAATTCACCCCTCCACTTT. It translates to CASSITGGYNSPLHF. The chain couples TRBV19 to TRBJ1-6, with 8 bases fitting TRBD1. V dropped 3 bases and J dropped 3; count of bases not matched to a gene: 1. The germline V gene has CDR1 LNHDA and CDR2 SQIVND (reference sequence). The CDR3 has 15 amino acids. Supplemented by reference TRBV19 and TRBJ1-6, the full variable domain reads DGGITQSPKYLFRKEGQNVTLSCEQNLNHDAMYWYRQDPGQGLRLIYYSQIVNDFQKGDIAEGYSVSREKKESFPLTVTSAQKNPTAFYLCASSITGGYNSPLHFGNGTRLTVT.

Comment on this clonotype: A read error may explain this, as a much larger clone is one base away. The missing conserved phenylalanine or tryptophan at the end of this CDR3 makes a read error likely. The chain recombines TRBV25-1 with TRBJ1-6; D uncertain. The CDR3 is 12 amino acids. The germline CDR1 and CDR2 sequences are MGHDK and SYGVNS. V was pared by 11 bases and J by 7 bases, with 12 bases between. Written as DNA, the CDR3 is TGTGCCGTAGGGCTCCTGAATTCACCCCTCCACCTT. It encodes CAVGLLNSPLHL.

The chain recombines TRBV20-1 with TRBJ2-5; D gene ambiguous. V was trimmed by 6 bases and J by 4 bases, leaving 12 bases between them. The V gene's germline CDR1 is DFQATT and CDR2 SNEGSKA (reference sequence). The CDR3 consists of 12 residues. The CDR3, as DNA: TGCAGTGCCAGCAGACGAGGAGAGACCCAGTACTTC. Translated, it gives CSASRRGETQYF.

This clonotype showed up many times. V usage is TRBV10-3 and J usage is TRBJ2-7; the match to TRBD2 covers 8 bases. The germline V gene has CDR1 ENHRY and CDR2 SYGVKD. The CDR3 loop spans 13 amino acids. V trimming: 6 bases; J trimming: 3 bases; junction bases outside the gene matches: 4. The CDR3 region is CAIRAGGGYEQYF. CDR3 DNA sequence: TGTGCCATCAGGGCGGGAGGCGGCTACGAGCAGTACTTC.

The J gene is TRBJ1-4, the V gene TRBV12-3 or TRBV12-4, with D tentatively TRBD1 (5 bases). This CDR3 has 15 residues. V was clipped by 5 bases and J by 5 bases, with 15 bases between them. This chain's CDR3 is CASSRGTLYNEKLFF. In DNA, the CDR3 is TGTGCCAGCAGTCGAGGGACGTTATACAATGAAAAACTGTTTTTT.

The chain has TRBV29-1 and TRBJ1-4; possible D gene TRBD1, 5 bases. The CDR3 has 13 residues. The V gene lost 8 bases and the J gene lost 4 bases, with 14 bases spanning the gap. CDR1 and CDR2 from the germline V gene are SQVTM and ANQGSEA. CDR3 amino acids: CSSPGGNNEKLFF. The CDR3 DNA reads as TGCAGCAGCCCCGGGGGAAATAATGAAAAACTGTTTTTT. Complete variable domain (other parts from reference TRBV29-1 and TRBJ1-4): SAVISQKPSRDICQRGTSLTIQCQVDSQVTMMFWYRQQPGQSLTLIATANQGSEATYESGFVIDKFPISRPNLTFSTLTVSNMSPEDSSIYLCSSPGGNNEKLFFGSGTQLSVL.

This clonotype has at least ten counts. The chain links TRBV20-1 to TRBJ2-7; D is possibly TRBD1 (5 bases). The CDR3 is 15 amino acids. Germline V gene sequence: CDR1 DFQATT, CDR2 SNEGSKA (reference sequence). V was pared by 1 base and J by 6 bases, with 19 bases between. CDR3 DNA sequence: TGCAGTGCTAGAGGGTGGGGCGGTTCATCGTCCGAGCAGTACTTC. Its translation: CSARGWGGSSSEQYF.

This clonotype came up many times. The rearrangement uses TRBV29-1 and TRBJ1-2; the D is unclear. Germline loops: CDR1 SQVTM, CDR2 ANQGSEA. There are 12 residues in the CDR3. The V and J ends lost 0 bases and 9 bases respectively, with 11 bases between them. CDR3 sequence reads: CSVEDLGTSYTF. CDR3 nucleotides: TGCAGCGTTGAAGATCTGGGCACCAGCTACACCTTC.

V is TRBV9 and J is TRBJ2-3; either TRBD1 or TRBD2 may fit D (6 bases each). The V gene lost 1 base and the J gene lost 4 bases, with 13 bases spanning the gap. The CDR3 has 15 amino acids. CDR1 SGDLS and CDR2 YYNGEE come from the germline V gene. The CDR3 loop reads CASSVSGGSPDTQYF. The CDR3, as DNA: TGTGCCAGCAGCGTATCCGGGGGCTCCCCAGATACGCAGTATTTT.

The gene calls are TRBV29-1 and TRBJ1-5; 9 nucleotides align to TRBD1. Trimming removed 7 bases from V and 7 bases from J; junction bases left unmatched: 8. This CDR3 spans 13 amino acids. CDR1 and CDR2 (germline): SQVTM, ANQGSEA. The DNA for the CDR3 is TGCAGCGCTAGACAGGGGGGGACCCAGCCCCAGCATTTT. Translating gives CSARQGGTQPQHF.

V is TRBV7-9 and J is TRBJ1-2; TRBD1 matches 8 bases. This CDR3 has 14 amino acids. Germline values: CDR1 SEHNR, CDR2 FQNEAQ (reference sequence). The V segment lost 4 bases and the J segment 6 bases; nucleotides outside the gene matches: 7. CDR3 DNA sequence: TGTGCCAGCAGCTGGGCAGGGGGCGTGAATGGCTACACCTTC. Its protein is CASSWAGGVNGYTF. Complete variable domain (other parts from reference TRBV7-9 and TRBJ1-2): DTGVSQNPRHKITKRGQNVTFRCDPISEHNRLYWYRQTLGQGPEFLTYFQNEAQLEKSRLLSDRFSAERPKGSFSTLEIQRTEQGDSAMYLCASSWAGGVNGYTFGSGTRLTVV.

This clonotype was seen many times. V usage is TRBV10-3 and J usage is TRBJ1-1, with no clear D. V lost 6 bases and J 1 base, leaving 6 bases between the germline ends. There are 12 residues in the CDR3. CDR1 ENHRY and CDR2 SYGVKD come from the germline V gene. CDR3 bases: TGTGCCATCAGGGAGAGGAACACTGAAGCTTTCTTT. Residues: CAIRERNTEAFF.

J is TRBJ2-1 and V is TRBV11-2, with D uncertain. Germline V gives CDR1 SGHAT, CDR2 FQNNGV. The ends were cut back, 5 bases at V and 6 bases at J, with 17 bases in the middle. The CDR3 extends over 15 amino acids. The chain's CDR3 is CASSQGLPPLNEQFF. Here the CDR3 DNA reads TGTGCCAGCAGCCAAGGTCTACCCCCCCTCAATGAGCAGTTCTTC. The full variable domain, with the rest looked up from reference TRBV11-2 and TRBJ2-1, is EAGVAQSPRYKIIEKRQSVAFWCNPISGHATLYWYQQILGQGPKLLIQFQNNGVVDDSQLPKDRFSAERLKGVDSTLKIQPAKLEDSAVYLCASSQGLPPLNEQFFGPGTRLTVL.

This clonotype occurred many times. The chain recombines TRBV15 with TRBJ1-5; 7 nucleotides agree with TRBD1. V shed 0 bases and J 7 bases; nucleotides not matched to a gene: 12. The CDR3 runs to 17 residues. Looked up from germline, CDR1 is LNHNV and CDR2 is YYDKDF (reference sequence). CDR3 coding DNA: TGTGCCACCAGCAGAGATCAAGGGTACAGGGGAGCCCAGCCCCAGCATTTT. It codes for CATSRDQGYRGAQPQHF. Based on the CDR3 plus reference TRBV15 and TRBJ1-5, the full variable domain is DAMVIQNPRYQVTQFGKPVTLSCSQTLNHNVMYWYQQKSSQAPKLLFHYYDKDFNNEADTPDNFQSRRPNTSFCFLDIRSPGLGDTAMYLCATSRDQGYRGAQPQHFGDGTRLSIL.

The chain couples TRBV18 to TRBJ1-1; weak D call: TRBD1 (6 bases). V was trimmed by 2 bases and J by 1 base, leaving 11 bases between them. The CDR3 loop spans 15 amino acids. Germline V CDR1 and CDR2: KGHSH, LQKENI. Here the CDR3 reads CASSPFSDRNTEAFF. The CDR3 DNA sequence: TGTGCCAGCTCACCATTTTCGGACAGGAACACTGAAGCTTTCTTT.